This T cell receptor (beta chain) was profiled in a study of cytomegalovirus exposure and HLA in healthy donors. Germline values: CDR1 SSHAT, CDR2 FNYEAQ (reference sequence). The CDR3 covers 16 residues. About this clone itself: Relative to the germline gene, one junction end is altered; a read error may explain this.

Sequencing was performed with immunoSEQ multiplex PCR; in TCRdb, only in-frame clones are kept and a portion is missing. This sample yields under 350,000 clones, of which about 86% are seen a single time; roughly 1% belongs to the top ten. The chain has TRBV7-7 and TRBJ2-1; 9 nucleotides align to TRBD2. Sequencing used PBMCs. This clonotype originated in a young woman in good health and CMV-seronegative. The CDR3 DNA follows: TGTGCTAGCAGCTTAAGAGGCGGGGGGGCAAGAAATGAGCAGTTCTTC. This codes for CASSLRGGGARNEQFF.